The 29 T cell receptor beta chains below were found in one sample sequenced in a study of shared clonotypes between healthy human individuals. Profiling relied on immunoSEQ multiplex PCR, and the TCRdb table lists in-frame clones only, not all of them. The sample holds around 300,000 clones, over 75% seen once. Specimen: memory CD8+ T cells sorted from blood. Documented subset: CD45RO+ cells pooled with CCR7-negative TemRA cells. The receptor source for this set is a man younger than 30 in good health.

This chain joins TRBV18 and TRBJ2-7; TRBD2 might be the D (6 bases). There are 15 residues in the CDR3. Trimming left V 3 bases short and J 5 bases short, with 17 bases between. CDR1 and CDR2 (germline): KGHSH, LQKENI. The CDR3, as DNA: TGTGCCAGCTCACCCACCCCGGGAGAGTGGCACGAGCAGTACTTC. Amino acids: CASSPTPGEWHEQYF. Drawing the rest from reference TRBV18 and TRBJ2-7, the complete variable domain is NAGVMQNPRHLVRRRGQEARLRCSPMKGHSHVYWYRQLPEEGLKFMVYLQKENIIDESGMPKERFSAEFPKEGPSILRIQQVVRGDSAAYFCASSPTPGEWHEQYFGPGTRLTVT.

V gene TRBV27 combines with J gene TRBJ2-2; D is unclear. V lost 3 bases to trimming and J lost 5 bases, with 7 bases between them. The CDR3 has 13 amino acids. Germline-derived CDR1 and CDR2 are MNHEY and SMNVEV (reference sequence). The CDR3 DNA sequence: TGTGCCAGCAGTTTTATAGGGACCGGGGAGCTGTTTTTT. Translated: CASSFIGTGELFF.

The chain carries TRBV6-6 and TRBJ2-5; D perhaps matches TRBD1 (6 bases). This CDR3 has 13 residues. Germline loops: CDR1 MNHNY, CDR2 SVGAGI (reference sequence). V gave up 8 bases and J gave up 1 base, with 11 bases separating them. The CDR3 sequence is CASQGQGQETQYF. The CDR3 DNA reads TGTGCCAGCCAGGGGCAGGGCCAAGAGACCCAGTACTTC.

The V gene is TRBV6-5, the J gene TRBJ2-5; 9 positions match TRBD1. Germline V gene sequence: CDR1 MNHEY, CDR2 SVGAGI. V lost 0 bases to trimming and J lost 5 bases; unmatched junction nucleotides: 7. The CDR3 consists of 16 residues. CDR3 region: CASSYSKGQGVETQYF. The CDR3 coding sequence is TGTGCCAGCAGTTACTCGAAGGGACAGGGAGTGGAGACCCAGTACTTC.

This clone was picked up one time. V usage is TRBV28 and J usage is TRBJ2-5; 8 bases map to TRBD1. The CDR3 spans 17 residues. Per the germline V gene, CDR1 is MDHEN and CDR2 is SYDVKM. V was pared by 7 bases and J by 0 bases, with 13 bases of the junction left unmatched. The CDR3 sequence: CASTPIGQGANQETQYF. The CDR3 nucleotides read TGTGCCAGCACCCCAATTGGACAGGGCGCGAACCAAGAGACCCAGTACTTC. The variable domain in full, completed from reference TRBV28 and TRBJ2-5, reads DVKVTQSSRYLVKRTGEKVFLECVQDMDHENMFWYRQDPGLGLRLIYFSYDVKMKEKGDIPEGYSVSREKKERFSLILESASTNQTSMYLCASTPIGQGANQETQYFGPGTRLLVL.

The chain combines TRBV11-1 with TRBJ2-7, with D tentatively TRBD1 (6 bases). The germline V gene has CDR1 SGHAT and CDR2 FQDESV (reference sequence). The CDR3 spans 14 residues. Trimming pared 4 bases from V and 2 bases from J, leaving 12 bases between. In DNA form, the CDR3 reads TGTGCCAGCAGCTCGACAGGAGATACCTACGAGCAGTACTTC. Its protein is CASSSTGDTYEQYF.

This clone occurred a few times. This chain links TRBV15 with TRBJ2-3; no clear D. Trimming removed 0 bases from V and 2 bases from J, with 0 bases in between. The CDR3 extends over 12 amino acids. Germline CDR1 reads LNHNV; CDR2 reads YYDKDF (reference sequence). The chain's CDR3 is CATSRDTDTQYF. CDR3 DNA sequence: TGTGCCACCAGCAGAGACACAGATACGCAGTATTTT.

This chain uses TRBV2 with TRBJ2-5; 12 positions match TRBD2. The CDR3 has 16 amino acids. Germline V gives CDR1 SNHLY, CDR2 FYNNEI. Unmatched junction bases numbered 6, after V lost 5 bases and J lost 2 bases. The CDR3 here is CASSRTSGEIQETQYF. The CDR3 DNA reads as TGTGCCAGCAGTAGGACTAGCGGGGAGATACAAGAGACCCAGTACTTC.

For the CDR3, the DNA is TGTGCCAGCCAGGGACAGGGCTTAAATCAGCCCCAGCATTTT. Translated: CASQGQGLNQPQHF. The rearrangement uses TRBV27 and TRBJ1-5; TRBD1 matches 9 bases. V shed 8 bases, J shed 4 bases, and the junction held 6 bases outside the gene matches. The CDR3 sequence is 14 residues long. Germline V gives CDR1 MNHEY, CDR2 SMNVEV (reference sequence).

In the case of this clone: A read error may account for a junction end that differs from germline. V is TRBV29-1 and J is TRBJ1-1; weak D call: TRBD1 (5 bases). The CDR3 sequence is 12 residues long. In germline, CDR1 is SQVTM, CDR2 ANQGSEA. The chain's CDR3 is CSVEGQNAEAFF. In nucleotides, the CDR3 is TGCAGCGTTGAGGGGCAGAACGCTGAAGCTTTCTTT.

The V call is TRBV2, the J call TRBJ2-5; D remains ambiguous. V lost 4 bases to trimming and J lost 5 bases, with 11 bases between them. This CDR3 has 13 residues. Per germline, CDR1 SNHLY and CDR2 FYNNEI. CDR3 sequence: CASSVSSWETQYF. CDR3 in DNA: TGTGCCAGCAGTGTTAGTAGCTGGGAGACCCAGTACTTC.

The genes are TRBV5-1 and TRBJ2-7; the match to TRBD1 covers 9 bases. Germline trimming cut 0 bases from V and 3 bases from J; bases unmatched to any gene: 1. Germline CDR1 and CDR2: SGHRS and YFSETQ. The CDR3 is made up of 14 amino acids. The CDR3 DNA sequence: TGCGCCAGCAGCTTGGCGGACAGGGGCTACGAGCAGTACTTC. This codes for CASSLADRGYEQYF.

Only one count was recorded for this clone. The rearrangement joins TRBV7-9 to TRBJ1-1; D is uncertain. V lost 5 bases, J lost 1 base, and 11 bases lay in between. Germline V gene sequence: CDR1 SEHNR, CDR2 FQNEAQ (reference sequence). This CDR3 comprises 14 residues. The CDR3 region has the DNA TGTGCCAGCAGCGATCTGGTGGAGAACACTGAAGCTTTCTTT. Its translation is CASSDLVENTEAFF.

There are many counts of this clone. The chain couples TRBV7-2 to TRBJ2-3, with TRBD1 matching 7 bases. CDR1 and CDR2 from the germline V gene are SGHTA and FQGNSA. V shed 3 bases, J shed 3 bases, and the junction held 6 bases outside the gene matches. This CDR3 comprises 15 residues. CDR3 protein: CASSLTGIGTDTQYF. The CDR3 bases are TGTGCCAGCAGCTTGACAGGGATAGGGACAGATACGCAGTATTTT.

The chain joins TRBV11-3 to TRBJ2-2, with 10 bases fitting TRBD2. Trimming cost V 2 bases and J 2 bases; bases outside gene matches: 5. This CDR3 has 17 amino acids. CDR1 SGHNT and CDR2 YENEEA come from the germline V gene. CDR3 amino acids: CASSLQREGRNTGELFF. CDR3 DNA sequence: TGTGCCAGCAGCTTACAGCGGGAGGGCCGAAACACCGGGGAGCTGTTTTTT.

This chain joins TRBV28 and TRBJ2-7; D is possibly TRBD1 or TRBD2 (5 bases each). V dropped 4 bases and J dropped 1 base, with 20 bases sitting between them. Germline assignment: CDR1 MDHEN and CDR2 SYDVKM. The CDR3 has 17 amino acids. The CDR3 sequence: CASSWHHRNSGSYEQYF. The CDR3 DNA follows: TGTGCCAGCAGTTGGCATCACAGGAATTCGGGATCCTACGAGCAGTACTTC.

The count of this clone is one. This CDR3 is CASSLEGVPYEQYF. The CDR3 DNA is TGCGCCAGCAGCTTGGAAGGCGTACCCTACGAGCAGTACTTC. J is TRBJ2-7 and V is TRBV5-1; the D is unclear. The CDR3 sequence is 14 residues long. The germline gives CDR1 SGHRS, CDR2 YFSETQ. V was clipped by 0 bases and J by 2 bases, with 9 bases between them. The entire variable domain, with the rest obtained from reference TRBV5-1 and TRBJ2-7, is as follows: KAGVTQTPRYLIKTRGQQVTLSCSPISGHRSVSWYQQTPGQGLQFLFEYFSETQRNKGNFPGRFSGRQFSNSRSEMNVSTLELGDSALYLCASSLEGVPYEQYFGPGTRLTVT.

The V call is TRBV4-1, the J call TRBJ2-7, with D perhaps TRBD1 (6 bases). Trimming removed 3 bases at V and 4 bases at J, with 13 bases between. The CDR3 spans 14 residues. Germline-derived CDR1 and CDR2 are MGHRA and YSYEKL. Here the CDR3 DNA reads TGCGCCAGCAGCCACGTAGACAGGTCGTACGAGCAGTACTTC. Its protein product is CASSHVDRSYEQYF.

The chain is built from TRBV27 and TRBJ2-5, with D perhaps TRBD2 (5 bases). V was trimmed by 4 bases and J by 2 bases, leaving 8 bases between them. Germline V CDR1 and CDR2: MNHEY, SMNVEV (reference sequence). CDR3 size: 13 residues. DNA of the CDR3: TGTGCCAGCAGTTCTAGCTATCAAGAGACCCAGTACTTC. This codes for CASSSSYQETQYF.

The rearrangement uses TRBV7-9 and TRBJ2-7, with 7 bases matching TRBD1. After removal of 7 bases from V and 3 bases from J, the junction contained 6 bases not matched to a gene. The germline V gene has CDR1 SEHNR and CDR2 FQNEAQ (reference sequence). The CDR3 has 13 residues. The CDR3 nucleotides read TGTGCCAGCACCCCAACAGGGGACTACGAGCAGTACTTC. It is translated as CASTPTGDYEQYF.

This chain connects TRBV28 to TRBJ1-1, with 9 bases that match TRBD1. Germline-derived CDR1 and CDR2 are MDHEN and SYDVKM. V shed 4 bases and J 4 bases; nucleotides not matched to a gene: 10. The CDR3 length is 16 residues. The CDR3 nucleotides read TGTGCCAGCAGTTACCCCACAGACAGGGGGACCACTGAAGCTTTCTTT. Translated: CASSYPTDRGTTEAFF. Complete variable domain (other parts from reference TRBV28 and TRBJ1-1): DVKVTQSSRYLVKRTGEKVFLECVQDMDHENMFWYRQDPGLGLRLIYFSYDVKMKEKGDIPEGYSVSREKKERFSLILESASTNQTSMYLCASSYPTDRGTTEAFFGQGTRLTVV.

This clone occurred a few times. V gene TRBV6-5 combines with J gene TRBJ2-5; TRBD2 agrees at 9 bases. Trimming cost V 2 bases and J 1 base; bases outside gene matches: 5. The CDR3 is made up of 16 amino acids. Germline values: CDR1 MNHEY, CDR2 SVGAGI. The CDR3 nucleotides are TGTGCCAGCAGTTACCAGCGGGAGGACCCCCAAGAGACCCAGTACTTC. Translated, it gives CASSYQREDPQETQYF.

V is TRBV5-4 and J is TRBJ2-1; no clear D gene. This CDR3 has 15 amino acids. Looked up from germline, CDR1 is SGHNT and CDR2 is YYREEE (reference sequence). The V and J ends lost 1 base and 5 bases respectively, with 13 bases between them. The CDR3 DNA is TGTGCCAGCAGCTTGTACGAGGAACCTCACAATGAGCAGTTCTTC. Amino acids: CASSLYEEPHNEQFF.

The sample holds one count of this clone. The V call is TRBV4-1, the J call TRBJ2-7; TRBD1 aligns across 9 bases. V was clipped by 0 bases and J by 5 bases; unmatched bases: 14. CDR3 length: 18 amino acids. Germline loops: CDR1 MGHRA, CDR2 YSYEKL. CDR3 region: CASSQERQGEGQVNEQYF. The CDR3 DNA is TGCGCCAGCAGCCAAGAAAGACAGGGGGAAGGACAGGTCAACGAGCAGTACTTC.

The chain couples TRBV6-5 to TRBJ1-1; D remains ambiguous. Germline V gene lookup returns CDR1 MNHEY and CDR2 SVGAGI. V was shortened by 10 bases and J by 0 bases, with 9 bases between the two germline ends. The CDR3 covers 12 residues. CDR3 DNA sequence: TGTGCCACGTACACGTTGAACACTGAAGCTTTCTTT. The encoded protein is CATYTLNTEAFF.

Only one count was recorded for this clone. This sample also contains other DNA sequences that code for the same CDR3. The rearrangement links TRBV28 to TRBJ2-7; no clear D. CDR1 is MDHEN, CDR2 SYDVKM, per germline. V lost 3 bases to trimming and J lost 2 bases, with 5 bases between them. This CDR3 has 12 residues. The CDR3 is CASSFGPYEQYF. CDR3 nucleotide sequence: TGTGCCAGCAGTTTCGGGCCCTACGAGCAGTACTTC.

This chain connects TRBV2 to TRBJ2-1; D is perhaps TRBD1 (6 bases). Between the trimmed V and J ends, which lost 4 bases and 4 bases, there was a span of 14 bases. This CDR3 spans 15 amino acids. Germline V gene lookup returns CDR1 SNHLY and CDR2 FYNNEI. The CDR3 nucleotides read TGTGCCAGCAGTGCAGGGGTTTCGTTTTACAATGAGCAGTTCTTC. This translates into CASSAGVSFYNEQFF. The whole variable domain, remainder taken from reference TRBV2 and TRBJ2-1, is EPEVTQTPSHQVTQMGQEVILRCVPISNHLYFYWYRQILGQKVEFLVSFYNNEISEKSEIFDDQFSVERPDGSNFTLKIRSTKLEDSAMYFCASSAGVSFYNEQFFGPGTRLTVL.

About this clone: The same CDR3 arises from other DNA sequences in this sample as well. This chain joins TRBV9 and TRBJ2-7; perhaps TRBD2 as D (6 bases). V was shortened by 0 bases and J by 3 bases, with 10 bases between the two germline ends. Germline V gene lookup returns CDR1 SGDLS and CDR2 YYNGEE. The CDR3 sequence is 14 residues long. CDR3 sequence (DNA): TGTGCCAGCAGCGTAGGGGGGGAAGACTACGAGCAGTACTTC. This sequence encodes CASSVGGEDYEQYF.

The chain joins TRBV13 to TRBJ1-4; D unresolved. Trimming left V 4 bases short and J 5 bases short, with 5 bases between. This CDR3 has 12 amino acids. Germline V CDR1 and CDR2: PRHDT, FYEKMQ (reference sequence). The CDR3 DNA is TGTGCCAGCAGCTCCGCGAATGAAAAACTGTTTTTT. Translating it yields CASSSANEKLFF.